These 16 T cell receptor beta chains came from one sample sequenced in a study of shared clonotypes between healthy human individuals. Clones were sequenced by immunoSEQ multiplex PCR, and TCRdb holds only the in-frame ones, with some missing. The sample has more than 550,000 clones; less than 95% are singletons. Input material: memory CD8+ T cells from PBMCs. Subset in this sample: CD45RO+ cells pooled with CCR7-negative TemRA cells. These TCRs come from a young man in good health. Some clones in this sample may be carry-over from other donors' samples.

This chain links TRBV5-1 with TRBJ2-3, with D hard to call. The CDR3 runs 11 residues. Germline V gives CDR1 SGHRS, CDR2 YFSETQ. V was shortened by 4 bases and J by 4 bases, with 4 bases between the two germline ends. The CDR3 loop is CASSSSDTQYF. CDR3 coding DNA: TGCGCCAGCAGCAGTTCAGATACGCAGTATTTT.

The J gene is TRBJ2-2, the V gene TRBV19; D is tentatively TRBD1 or TRBD2 (6 bases each). Germline CDR1 and CDR2: LNHDA and SQIVND (reference sequence). This CDR3 spans 18 amino acids. The V end was cut by 6 bases, the J end by 5 bases, with 25 bases between. The CDR3 sequence is CASRMGGVTGRETGELFF. The DNA of the CDR3 is TGTGCCAGTAGGATGGGGGGCGTGACGGGAAGGGAGACCGGGGAGCTGTTTTTT.

The chain combines TRBV19 with TRBJ1-2; D call uncertain. Trimming took 2 bases from V and 5 from J, leaving 15 bases between them. The CDR3 extends over 15 amino acids. Germline CDR1 reads LNHDA; CDR2 reads SQIVND (reference sequence). The DNA of the CDR3 is TGTGCCAGTAGTATACGCAGGCCGATTGCATATGGCTACACCTTC. Translating gives CASSIRRPIAYGYTF.

This chain connects TRBV7-6 to TRBJ2-7; D gene ambiguous. CDR3 length: 12 amino acids. Between the trimmed V and J ends, which lost 1 base and 6 bases, there was a span of 7 bases. Germline V gene data show CDR1 as SGHVS and CDR2 as FNYEAQ. Written as DNA, the CDR3 is TGTGCCAGCAGCTTAGGGACGGGCGAGCAGTACTTC. It yields the protein CASSLGTGEQYF.

This chain joins TRBV6-5 and TRBJ2-7; tentative D call: TRBD1 (5 bases). V dropped 0 bases and J dropped 0 bases, with 9 bases sitting between them. The germline V gene has CDR1 MNHEY and CDR2 SVGAGI. The CDR3 loop spans 15 amino acids. CDR3 bases: TGTGCCAGCAGTTACTCTGACAGCACCTCCTACGAGCAGTACTTC. This translates into CASSYSDSTSYEQYF.

The J gene is TRBJ1-2, the V gene TRBV6-5; D remains ambiguous. Trimming left V 5 bases short and J 1 base short, with 11 bases between. This CDR3 is built from 14 residues. Per the germline V gene, CDR1 is MNHEY and CDR2 is SVGAGI. CDR3 in DNA: TGTGCCAGCAGTCAACCCGGGAATAACTATGGCTACACCTTC. The encoded protein is CASSQPGNNYGYTF.

In its sample, this clone was seen once. The V gene is TRBV19, the J gene TRBJ2-1; D remains ambiguous. This CDR3 is built from 14 residues. Germline assignment: CDR1 LNHDA and CDR2 SQIVND (reference sequence). Trimming stripped 5 bases from V and 1 base from J, with 9 bases between. The CDR3 DNA follows: TGTGCCAGTAGTTTGGCGATTTCCTACAATGAGCAGTTCTTC. Translating gives CASSLAISYNEQFF. The complete variable domain, with remaining parts taken from reference TRBV19 and TRBJ2-1, reads DGGITQSPKYLFRKEGQNVTLSCEQNLNHDAMYWYRQDPGQGLRLIYYSQIVNDFQKGDIAEGYSVSREKKESFPLTVTSAQKNPTAFYLCASSLAISYNEQFFGPGTRLTVL.

The chain is built from TRBV28 and TRBJ2-7; D uncertain. The CDR3 is made up of 15 amino acids. The V gene's germline CDR1 is MDHEN and CDR2 SYDVKM. Trimming removed 6 bases at V and 2 bases at J, with 17 bases between. CDR3 residues: CASRDPLGKAYEQYF. The CDR3 DNA follows: TGTGCCAGCAGGGACCCCCTTGGTAAAGCCTACGAGCAGTACTTC.

The rearrangement links TRBV19 to TRBJ2-3; TRBD2 matches 10 bases. CDR3 length equals 13 residues. V gave up 9 bases and J gave up 3 bases; unmatched junction bases: 3. Looked up from germline, CDR1 is LNHDA and CDR2 is SQIVND (reference sequence). CDR3 sequence reads: CASGLAATDTQYF. Here the CDR3 DNA reads TGTGCCAGCGGACTAGCGGCAACAGATACGCAGTATTTT.

Notes on this clone: Other nucleotide sequences from this sample produce the same CDR3. The J gene is TRBJ1-1, the V gene TRBV9, with no clear D. The CDR3 contains 15 residues. CDR1 and CDR2 from the germline V gene are SGDLS and YYNGEE. V was trimmed by 0 bases and J by 0 bases, leaving 9 bases between them. The chain's CDR3 is CASSVGGRLNTEAFF. CDR3 nucleotides: TGTGCCAGCAGCGTAGGAGGCAGATTGAACACTGAAGCTTTCTTT.

This chain joins TRBV19 and TRBJ1-3, with TRBD1 as a possible D gene (5 bases). V shed 5 bases and J shed 9 bases, with 17 bases lying between them. Germline V gene data show CDR1 as LNHDA and CDR2 as SQIVND (reference sequence). This CDR3 spans 14 amino acids. The DNA of the CDR3 is TGTGCCAGTAGTCCCCGGGACCGGCTGGCCACCATATATTTT. This gives the protein CASSPRDRLATIYF. The full variable domain, its missing parts supplied by reference TRBV19 and TRBJ1-3, is DGGITQSPKYLFRKEGQNVTLSCEQNLNHDAMYWYRQDPGQGLRLIYYSQIVNDFQKGDIAEGYSVSREKKESFPLTVTSAQKNPTAFYLCASSPRDRLATIYFGEGSWLTVV.

This chain's CDR3 is CASSGLGTYEQYF. As DNA, the CDR3 is TGTGCCAGCAGCGGACTAGGAACCTACGAGCAGTACTTC. The chain uses TRBV5-4 and TRBJ2-7; 7 bases agree with TRBD2. The length of the CDR3 is 13 residues. CDR1 and CDR2 from the germline V gene are SGHNT and YYREEE (reference sequence). J was trimmed by 2 bases and V by 4 bases; bases with no gene match: 3. The full variable domain, completed using reference TRBV5-4 and TRBJ2-7, is ETGVTQSPTHLIKTRGQQVTLRCSSQSGHNTVSWYQQALGQGPQFIFQYYREEENGRGNFPPRFSGLQFPNYSSELNVNALELDDSALYLCASSGLGTYEQYFGPGTRLTVT.

The chain carries TRBV19 and TRBJ1-1, with no clear D. V lost 4 bases and J lost 7, with 16 bases in between. Germline V CDR1 and CDR2: LNHDA, SQIVND (reference sequence). The CDR3 is 14 amino acids. CDR3 DNA: TGTGCCAGTAGTACCTGGGAGACCCGGGGTGAAGCTTTCTTT. Translating gives CASSTWETRGEAFF.

V is TRBV15 and J is TRBJ1-1; D is ambiguous. Between the trimmed V and J ends, which lost 1 base and 4 bases, there was a span of 28 bases. Germline CDR1 LNHNV, CDR2 YYDKDF (reference sequence). This CDR3 has 20 amino acids. The CDR3 reads CATSRVLPIYRTKTGTEAFF. CDR3 in DNA: TGTGCCACCAGCAGAGTTCTCCCCATTTACCGGACTAAAACGGGCACTGAAGCTTTCTTT. The whole variable domain, remainder taken from reference TRBV15 and TRBJ1-1, is DAMVIQNPRYQVTQFGKPVTLSCSQTLNHNVMYWYQQKSSQAPKLLFHYYDKDFNNEADTPDNFQSRRPNTSFCFLDIRSPGLGDTAMYLCATSRVLPIYRTKTGTEAFFGQGTRLTVV.

The CDR3 sequence: CASSLSGRIYEQYF. In nucleotides, the CDR3 is TGTGCCAGCAGTTTAAGTGGCAGAATATACGAGCAGTACTTC. V gene TRBV28 combines with J gene TRBJ2-7; no firm D call. Trimming took off 2 bases at V and 4 bases at J, with 12 bases between the two ends. From germline, CDR1 is MDHEN and CDR2 SYDVKM. CDR3 length: 14 residues.

V is TRBV9 and J is TRBJ1-1, with unresolved D. CDR1 SGDLS and CDR2 YYNGEE come from the germline V gene. V was cut by 4 bases and J by 5 bases, with 9 bases left in between. There are 12 residues in the CDR3. CDR3 protein: CASSTGKTEAFF. The CDR3, as DNA: TGTGCCAGCAGCACGGGTAAGACTGAAGCTTTCTTT. The variable domain in full, completed from reference TRBV9 and TRBJ1-1, reads DSGVTQTPKHLITATGQRVTLRCSPRSGDLSVYWYQQSLDQGLQFLIQYYNGEERAKGNILERFSAQQFPDLHSELNLSSLELGDSALYFCASSTGKTEAFFGQGTRLTVV.